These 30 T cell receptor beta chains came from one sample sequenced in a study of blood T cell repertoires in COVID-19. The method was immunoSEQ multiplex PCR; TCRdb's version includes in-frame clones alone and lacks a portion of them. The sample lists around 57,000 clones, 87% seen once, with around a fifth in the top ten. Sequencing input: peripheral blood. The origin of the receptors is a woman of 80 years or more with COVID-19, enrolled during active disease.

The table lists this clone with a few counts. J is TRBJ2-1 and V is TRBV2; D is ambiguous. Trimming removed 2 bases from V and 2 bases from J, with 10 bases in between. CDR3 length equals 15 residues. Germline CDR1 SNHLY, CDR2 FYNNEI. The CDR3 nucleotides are TGTGCCAGCAGTGAATTAGCTACGCCCTACAATGAGCAGTTCTTC. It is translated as CASSELATPYNEQFF.

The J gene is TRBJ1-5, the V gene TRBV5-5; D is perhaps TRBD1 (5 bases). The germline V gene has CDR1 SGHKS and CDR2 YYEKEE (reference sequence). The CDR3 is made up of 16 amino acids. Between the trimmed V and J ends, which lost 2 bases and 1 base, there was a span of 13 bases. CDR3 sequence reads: CASSLAGGLSNQPQHF. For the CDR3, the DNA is TGTGCCAGCAGCTTAGCGGGGGGTTTGAGCAATCAGCCCCAGCATTTT.

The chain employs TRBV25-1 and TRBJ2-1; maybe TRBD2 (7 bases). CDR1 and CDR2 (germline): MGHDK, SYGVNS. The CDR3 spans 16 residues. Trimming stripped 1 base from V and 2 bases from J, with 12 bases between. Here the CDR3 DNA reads TGTGCCAGCAGTGAATGGGGGGGCTGGGCCTACAATGAGCAGTTCTTC. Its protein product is CASSEWGGWAYNEQFF.

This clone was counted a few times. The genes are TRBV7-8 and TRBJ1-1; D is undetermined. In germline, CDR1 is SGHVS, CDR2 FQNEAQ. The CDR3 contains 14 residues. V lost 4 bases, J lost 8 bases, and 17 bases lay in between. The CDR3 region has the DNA TGTGCCAGCAGCTCTCGGGCCCGGGGAGGGGAAGCTTTCTTT. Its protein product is CASSSRARGGEAFF.

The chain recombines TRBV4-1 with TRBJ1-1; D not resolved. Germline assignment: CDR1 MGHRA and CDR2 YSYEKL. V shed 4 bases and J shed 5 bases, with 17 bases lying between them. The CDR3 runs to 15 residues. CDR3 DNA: TGCGCCAGCAGCCCCATCTACGAGGGTAGGACTGAAGCTTTCTTT. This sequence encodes CASSPIYEGRTEAFF.

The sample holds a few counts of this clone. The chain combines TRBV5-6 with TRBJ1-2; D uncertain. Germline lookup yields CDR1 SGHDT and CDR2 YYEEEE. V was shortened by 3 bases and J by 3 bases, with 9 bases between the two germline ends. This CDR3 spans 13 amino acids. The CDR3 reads CASSSQPHYGYTF. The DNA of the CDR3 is TGTGCCAGCAGCTCACAGCCTCACTATGGCTACACCTTC.

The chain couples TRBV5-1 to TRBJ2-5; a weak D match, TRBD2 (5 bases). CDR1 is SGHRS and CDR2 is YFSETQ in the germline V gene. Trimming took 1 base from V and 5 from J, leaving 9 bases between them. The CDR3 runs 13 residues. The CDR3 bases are TGCGCCAGCAGCTTGCCGGGATCGGAGACCCAGTACTTC. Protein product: CASSLPGSETQYF.

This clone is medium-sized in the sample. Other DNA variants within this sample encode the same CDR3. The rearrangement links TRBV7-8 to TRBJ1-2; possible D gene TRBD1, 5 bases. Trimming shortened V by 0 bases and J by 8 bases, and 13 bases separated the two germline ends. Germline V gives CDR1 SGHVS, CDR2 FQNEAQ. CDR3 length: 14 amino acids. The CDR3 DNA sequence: TGTGCCAGCAGCTTAGCGGAGCAGGGCCGCGGCTACACCTTC. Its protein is CASSLAEQGRGYTF.

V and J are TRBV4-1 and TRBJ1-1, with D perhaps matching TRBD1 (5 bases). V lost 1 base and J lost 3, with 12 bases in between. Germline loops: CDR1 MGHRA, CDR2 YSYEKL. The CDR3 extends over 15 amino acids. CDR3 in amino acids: CASSQGRSRDTEAFF. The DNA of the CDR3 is TGCGCCAGCAGCCAAGGAAGGAGCAGGGACACTGAAGCTTTCTTT.

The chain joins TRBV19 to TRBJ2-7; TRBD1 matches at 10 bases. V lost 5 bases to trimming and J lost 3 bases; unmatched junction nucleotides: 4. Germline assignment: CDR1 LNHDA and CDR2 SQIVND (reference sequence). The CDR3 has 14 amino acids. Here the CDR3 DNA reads TGTGCCAGTAGTGGAGGACAGGGGGTCTACGAGCAGTACTTC. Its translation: CASSGGQGVYEQYF.

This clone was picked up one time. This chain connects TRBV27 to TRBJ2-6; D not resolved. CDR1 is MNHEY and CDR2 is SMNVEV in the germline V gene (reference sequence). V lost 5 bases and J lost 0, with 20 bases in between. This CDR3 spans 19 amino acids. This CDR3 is CASSRWADGSYSGANVLTF. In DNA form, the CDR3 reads TGTGCCAGCAGTAGATGGGCTGACGGAAGCTACTCTGGGGCCAACGTCCTGACTTTC.

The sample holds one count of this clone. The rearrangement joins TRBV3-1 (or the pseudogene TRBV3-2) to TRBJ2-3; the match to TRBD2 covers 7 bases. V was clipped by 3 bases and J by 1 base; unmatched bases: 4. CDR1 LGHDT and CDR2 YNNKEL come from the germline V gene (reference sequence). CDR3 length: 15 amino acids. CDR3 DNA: TGTGCCAGCAGCCAGTCGGGGGGAGGCACAGATACGCAGTATTTT. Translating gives CASSQSGGGTDTQYF.

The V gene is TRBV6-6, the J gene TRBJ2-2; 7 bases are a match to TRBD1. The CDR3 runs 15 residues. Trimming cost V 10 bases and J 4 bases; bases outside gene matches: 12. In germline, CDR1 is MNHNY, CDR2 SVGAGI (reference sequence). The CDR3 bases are TGTGCCACTGTCCTGACAGGGTTGGGCACCGGGGAGCTGTTTTTT. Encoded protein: CATVLTGLGTGELFF.

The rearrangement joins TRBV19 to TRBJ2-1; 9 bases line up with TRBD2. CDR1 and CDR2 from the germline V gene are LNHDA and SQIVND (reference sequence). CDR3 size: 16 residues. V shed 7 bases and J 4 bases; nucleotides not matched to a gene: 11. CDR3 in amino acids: CASTLRASGVYNEQFF. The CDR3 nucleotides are TGTGCCAGTACCCTCCGGGCTAGCGGGGTATACAATGAGCAGTTCTTC.

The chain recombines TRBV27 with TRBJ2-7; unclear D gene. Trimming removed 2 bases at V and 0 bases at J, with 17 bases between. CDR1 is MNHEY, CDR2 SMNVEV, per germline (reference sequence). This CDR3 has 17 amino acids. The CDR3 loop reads CASSLPPMRSFSYEQYF. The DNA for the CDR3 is TGTGCCAGCAGTTTACCCCCCATGCGGAGTTTCTCCTACGAGCAGTACTTC.

The CDR3 region has the DNA TGCGCCAGCAGCTTGACGCCTAGCGGGAGCGGCACAGATACGCAGTATTTT. Its protein product is CASSLTPSGSGTDTQYF. The V gene is TRBV5-1, the J gene TRBJ2-3; TRBD2 matches 10 bases. The CDR3 totals 17 residues. Germline assignment: CDR1 SGHRS and CDR2 YFSETQ. J was trimmed by 1 base and V by 1 base; bases with no gene match: 6.

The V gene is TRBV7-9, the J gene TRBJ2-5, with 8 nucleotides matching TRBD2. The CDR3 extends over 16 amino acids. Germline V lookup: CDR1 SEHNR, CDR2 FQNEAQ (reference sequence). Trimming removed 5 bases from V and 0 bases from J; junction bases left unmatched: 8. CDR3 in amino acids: CASSPVVAGYQETQYF. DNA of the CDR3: TGTGCCAGCAGCCCCGTGGTAGCGGGGTACCAAGAGACCCAGTACTTC.

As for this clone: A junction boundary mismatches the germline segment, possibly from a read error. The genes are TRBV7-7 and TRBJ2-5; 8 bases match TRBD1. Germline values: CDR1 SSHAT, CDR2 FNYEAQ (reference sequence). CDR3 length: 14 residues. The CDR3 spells CASSAIGQGETQYF. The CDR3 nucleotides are TGTGCTAGCAGCGCGATCGGACAGGGAGAGACCCAGTACTTC.

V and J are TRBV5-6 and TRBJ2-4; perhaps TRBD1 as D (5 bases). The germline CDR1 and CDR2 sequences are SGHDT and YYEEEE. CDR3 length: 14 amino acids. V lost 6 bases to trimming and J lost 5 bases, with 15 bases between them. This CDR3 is CASTTSGYENIQYF. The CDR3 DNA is TGTGCCAGCACCACATCAGGGTATGAAAACATTCAGTACTTC.

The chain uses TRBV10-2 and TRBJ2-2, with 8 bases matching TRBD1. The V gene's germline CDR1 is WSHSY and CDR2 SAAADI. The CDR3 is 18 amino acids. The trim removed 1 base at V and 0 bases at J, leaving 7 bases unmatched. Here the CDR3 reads CASSEFRTGNANTGELFF. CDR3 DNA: TGCGCCAGCAGTGAGTTCCGGACAGGGAACGCGAACACCGGGGAGCTGTTTTTT.

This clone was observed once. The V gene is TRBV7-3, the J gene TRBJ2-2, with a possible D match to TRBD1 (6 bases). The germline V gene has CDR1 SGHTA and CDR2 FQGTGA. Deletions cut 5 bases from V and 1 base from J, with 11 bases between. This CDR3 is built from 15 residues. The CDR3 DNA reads TGTGCCAGCAGCCCCGGGACAATGAACACCGGGGAGCTGTTTTTT. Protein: CASSPGTMNTGELFF.

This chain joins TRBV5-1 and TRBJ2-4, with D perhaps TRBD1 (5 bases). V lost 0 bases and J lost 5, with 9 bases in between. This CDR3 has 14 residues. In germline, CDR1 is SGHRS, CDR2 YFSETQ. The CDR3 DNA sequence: TGCGCCAGCAGCTTGGGTATGACAGAAAACATTCAGTACTTC. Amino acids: CASSLGMTENIQYF.

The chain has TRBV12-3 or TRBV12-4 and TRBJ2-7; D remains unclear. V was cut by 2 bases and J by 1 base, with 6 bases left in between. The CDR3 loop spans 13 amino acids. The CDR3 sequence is CASSLSVSYEQYF. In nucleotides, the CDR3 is TGTGCCAGCAGTTTATCGGTATCCTACGAGCAGTACTTC.

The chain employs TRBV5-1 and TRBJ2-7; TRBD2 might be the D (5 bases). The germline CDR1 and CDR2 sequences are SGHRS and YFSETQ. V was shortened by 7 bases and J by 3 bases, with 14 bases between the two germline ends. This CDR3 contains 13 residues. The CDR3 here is CASGGLGSYEQYF. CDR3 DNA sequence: TGCGCCAGCGGAGGTCTTGGGAGCTACGAGCAGTACTTC.

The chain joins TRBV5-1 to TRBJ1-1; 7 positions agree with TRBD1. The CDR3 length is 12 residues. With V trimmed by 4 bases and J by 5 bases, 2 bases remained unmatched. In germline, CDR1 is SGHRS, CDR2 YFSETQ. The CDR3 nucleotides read TGCGCCAGCAGCCAGACAGGGACTGAAGCTTTCTTT. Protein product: CASSQTGTEAFF.

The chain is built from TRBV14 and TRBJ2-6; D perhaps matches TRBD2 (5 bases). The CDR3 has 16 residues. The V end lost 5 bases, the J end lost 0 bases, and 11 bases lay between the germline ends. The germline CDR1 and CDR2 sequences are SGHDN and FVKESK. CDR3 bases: TGTGCCAGCAGCGGCGGGCAGGCCTCTGGGGCCAACGTCCTGACTTTC. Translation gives CASSGGQASGANVLTF.

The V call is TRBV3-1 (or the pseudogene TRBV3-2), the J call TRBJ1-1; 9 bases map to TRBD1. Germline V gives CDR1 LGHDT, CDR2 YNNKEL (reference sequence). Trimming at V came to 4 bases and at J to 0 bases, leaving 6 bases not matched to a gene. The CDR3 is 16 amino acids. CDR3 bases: TGTGCCAGCAGCCGCGGACAGGGGACTTTGAACACTGAAGCTTTCTTT. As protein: CASSRGQGTLNTEAFF.

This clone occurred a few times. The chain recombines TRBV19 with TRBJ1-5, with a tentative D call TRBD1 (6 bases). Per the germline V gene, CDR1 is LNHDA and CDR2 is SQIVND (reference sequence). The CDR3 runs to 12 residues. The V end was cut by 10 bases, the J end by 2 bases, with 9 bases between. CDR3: CATHRGNQPQHF. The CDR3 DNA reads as TGTGCCACCCACAGGGGCAATCAGCCCCAGCATTTT.

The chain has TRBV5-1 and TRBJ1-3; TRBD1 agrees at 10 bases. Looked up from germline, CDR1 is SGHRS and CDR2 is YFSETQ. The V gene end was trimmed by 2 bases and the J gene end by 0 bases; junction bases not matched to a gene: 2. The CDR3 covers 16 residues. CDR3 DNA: TGCGCCAGCAGCTTCGGACAGGGGGTCTCTGGAAACACCATATATTTT. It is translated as CASSFGQGVSGNTIYF.

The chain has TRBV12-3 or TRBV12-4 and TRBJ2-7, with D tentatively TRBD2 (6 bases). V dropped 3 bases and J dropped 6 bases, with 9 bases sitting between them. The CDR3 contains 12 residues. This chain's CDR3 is CASSLGRSEQYF. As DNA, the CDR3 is TGTGCCAGCAGTTTGGGGAGGAGCGAGCAGTACTTC.